This T cell receptor beta chain was recorded in a study of Ad26.COV2.S vaccination and SARS-CoV-2 variants. Study details: The authors gave Ad26.COV2.S intramuscularly, either once or twice 56 days apart.

A word on this clone: What it recognizes is unknown.

Some clones are missing from TCRdb's copy, which holds only in-frame ones; the method was immunoSEQ multiplex PCR. The data contain 350,000 to 450,000 clones, roughly 90% of them singletons. Treatment described: roughly 19 received Ad26.COV2.S at low or high dose, single or two shots; several received placebo; per-sample allocation not given. Day 63 after the first vaccine or placebo injection was the time point for sampling. The study, taken as a whole, reports: Spike-specific CD8+ and CD4+ T cell responses reportedly showed substantial breadth after vaccination. Non-spike TCR breadth showed similarity between vaccine and placebo recipients. Among vaccine recipients, spike-specific TCR breadth exceeded that of placebo recipients.

CDR1 and CDR2 (germline): SGHRS, YFSETQ. Trimming cost V 7 bases and J 1 base, with 14 bases left between them. The CDR3 is 14 residues long. This clonotype was obtained from a person aged 18-65 years who received the Ad26.COV2.S COVID-19 vaccine or a placebo. This chain uses TRBV5-1 with TRBJ1-1; D remains unclear. Source: peripheral blood, taken in a trial of Ad26.COV2.S vaccine versus placebo. The CDR3 spells CASAEIIWNTEAFF. For the CDR3, the DNA is TGCGCCAGCGCCGAAATTATTTGGAACACTGAAGCTTTCTTT.